This T cell receptor (beta chain) was identified in a study of HIV-infected patients and healthy controls. Study results and caveats: Healthy controls carried many MAIT alpha-chain CDR3s, while HIV+ repertoires had few.

Around 500 ng RNA was reverse transcribed with alpha and beta constant-region primers. Alpha and beta chain libraries were made separately by chain-specific third strand synthesis with multiplexing indices. All rearrangements within a chain used one primer pair; cDNA molecules carried barcodes. Two random hexamers, added before amplification and joined, formed each molecule's 12-nucleotide barcode. TCRdb itself ran the 5' RACE reads through MiXCR, one entry per CDR3 protein. The profile shows 17,000 or so distinct CDR3 sequences, around 5.5% of them singletons. This clonotype occurred many times. Its specificity is unknown. All unsorted peripheral T cells were captured because whole blood was used without fractionation. The clonotype originates from an adult in good health. Sequenced material: blood.

The CDR3 protein is CASSRSGSYTDTQYF. CDR3 coding DNA: TGTGCCAGCAGCCGGAGCGGGTCCTACACAGATACGCAGTATTTT. The rearrangement joins TRBV7-2 to TRBJ2-3; D might be TRBD2 (6 bases). The length of the CDR3 is 15 residues. Trimming removed 5 bases from V and 2 bases from J, with 14 bases in between. Germline V gene data show CDR1 as SGHTA and CDR2 as FQGNSA. Using reference TRBV7-2 and TRBJ2-3 for the parts outside the CDR3, the full variable domain is GAGVSQSPSNKVTEKGKDVELRCDPISGHTALYWYRQSLGQGLEFLIYFQGNSAPDKSGLPSDRFSAERTGGSVSTLTIQRTQQEDSAVYLCASSRSGSYTDTQYFGPGTRLTVL.